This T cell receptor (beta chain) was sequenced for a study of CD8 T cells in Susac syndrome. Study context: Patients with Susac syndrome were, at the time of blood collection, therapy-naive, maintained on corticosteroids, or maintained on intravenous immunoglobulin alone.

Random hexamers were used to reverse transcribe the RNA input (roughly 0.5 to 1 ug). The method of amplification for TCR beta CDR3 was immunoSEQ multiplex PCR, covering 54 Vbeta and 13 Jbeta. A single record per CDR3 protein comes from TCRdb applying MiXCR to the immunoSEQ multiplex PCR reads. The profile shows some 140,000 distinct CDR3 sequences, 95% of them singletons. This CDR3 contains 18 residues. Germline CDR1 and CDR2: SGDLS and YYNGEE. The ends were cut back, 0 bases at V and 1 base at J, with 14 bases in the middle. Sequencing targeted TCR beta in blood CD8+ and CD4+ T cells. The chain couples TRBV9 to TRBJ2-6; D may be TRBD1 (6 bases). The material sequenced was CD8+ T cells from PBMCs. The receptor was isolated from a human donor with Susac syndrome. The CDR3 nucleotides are TGTGCCAGCAGCGTAGCGCCAGGGGTCTTATCTGGGGCCAACGTCCTGACTTTC. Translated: CASSVAPGVLSGANVLTF.